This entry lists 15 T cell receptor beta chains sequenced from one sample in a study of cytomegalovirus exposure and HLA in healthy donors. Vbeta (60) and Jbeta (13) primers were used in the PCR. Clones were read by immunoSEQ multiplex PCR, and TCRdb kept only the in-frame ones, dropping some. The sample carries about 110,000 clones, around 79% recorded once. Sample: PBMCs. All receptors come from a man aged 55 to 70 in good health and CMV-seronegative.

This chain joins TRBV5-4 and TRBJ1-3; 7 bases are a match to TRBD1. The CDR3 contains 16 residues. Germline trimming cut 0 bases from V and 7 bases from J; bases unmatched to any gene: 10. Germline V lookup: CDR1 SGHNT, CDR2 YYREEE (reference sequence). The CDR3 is CASSLEGQRTGNTIYF. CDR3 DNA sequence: TGTGCCAGCAGCTTGGAAGGACAGAGGACAGGTAACACCATATATTTT.

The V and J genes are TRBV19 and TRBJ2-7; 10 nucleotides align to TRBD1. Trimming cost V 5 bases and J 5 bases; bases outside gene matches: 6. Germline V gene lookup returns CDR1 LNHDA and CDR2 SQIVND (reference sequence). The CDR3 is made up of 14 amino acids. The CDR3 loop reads CASSYTGQGNEQYF. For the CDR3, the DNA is TGTGCCAGTAGTTATACGGGACAGGGGAACGAGCAGTACTTC.

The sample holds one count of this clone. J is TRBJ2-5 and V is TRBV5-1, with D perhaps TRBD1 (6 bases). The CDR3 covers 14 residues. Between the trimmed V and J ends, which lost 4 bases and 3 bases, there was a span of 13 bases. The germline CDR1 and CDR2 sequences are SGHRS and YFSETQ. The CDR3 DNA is TGCGCCAGCAGCCATAAGGACAGAGAAGAGACCCAGTACTTC. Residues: CASSHKDREETQYF.

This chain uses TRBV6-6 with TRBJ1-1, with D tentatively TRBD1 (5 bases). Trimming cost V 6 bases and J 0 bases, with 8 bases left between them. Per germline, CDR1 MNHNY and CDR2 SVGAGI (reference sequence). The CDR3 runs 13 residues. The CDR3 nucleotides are TGTGCCAGCAGGGACACTCTGAACACTGAAGCTTTCTTT. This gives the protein CASRDTLNTEAFF.

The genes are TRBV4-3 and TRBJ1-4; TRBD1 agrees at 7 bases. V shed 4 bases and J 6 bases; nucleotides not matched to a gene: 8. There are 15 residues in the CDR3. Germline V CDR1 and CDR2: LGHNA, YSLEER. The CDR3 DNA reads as TGCGCCAGCAGCCTCTCGCCTACAGGGGATGAAAAACTGTTTTTT. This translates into CASSLSPTGDEKLFF.

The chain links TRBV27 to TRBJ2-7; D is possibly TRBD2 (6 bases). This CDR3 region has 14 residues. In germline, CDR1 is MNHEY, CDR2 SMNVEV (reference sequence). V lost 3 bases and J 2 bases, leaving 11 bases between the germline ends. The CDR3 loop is CASSLAGTPYEQYF. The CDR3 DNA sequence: TGTGCCAGCAGTTTGGCGGGAACGCCCTACGAGCAGTACTTC.

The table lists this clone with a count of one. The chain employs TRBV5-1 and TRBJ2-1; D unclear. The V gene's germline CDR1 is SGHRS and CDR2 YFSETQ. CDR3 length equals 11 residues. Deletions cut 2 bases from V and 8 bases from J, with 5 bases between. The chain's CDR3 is CASSFADEQFF. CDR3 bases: TGCGCCAGCAGCTTTGCGGATGAGCAGTTCTTC. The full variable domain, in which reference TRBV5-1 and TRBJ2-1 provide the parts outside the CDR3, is KAGVTQTPRYLIKTRGQQVTLSCSPISGHRSVSWYQQTPGQGLQFLFEYFSETQRNKGNFPGRFSGRQFSNSRSEMNVSTLELGDSALYLCASSFADEQFFGPGTRLTVL.

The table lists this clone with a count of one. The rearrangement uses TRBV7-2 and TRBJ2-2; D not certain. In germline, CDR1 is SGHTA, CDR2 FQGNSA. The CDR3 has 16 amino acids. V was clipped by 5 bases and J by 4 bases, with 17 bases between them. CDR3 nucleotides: TGTGCCAGCAGCCTTAACCTGGCGGAGCCCACCGGGGAGCTGTTTTTT. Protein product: CASSLNLAEPTGELFF.

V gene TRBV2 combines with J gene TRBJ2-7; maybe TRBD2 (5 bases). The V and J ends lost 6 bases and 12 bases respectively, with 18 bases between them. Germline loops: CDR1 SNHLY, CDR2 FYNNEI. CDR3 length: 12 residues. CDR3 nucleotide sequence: TGTGCCAGCAGGGTGGGAGCACACAAGACGTACTTC. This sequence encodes CASRVGAHKTYF.

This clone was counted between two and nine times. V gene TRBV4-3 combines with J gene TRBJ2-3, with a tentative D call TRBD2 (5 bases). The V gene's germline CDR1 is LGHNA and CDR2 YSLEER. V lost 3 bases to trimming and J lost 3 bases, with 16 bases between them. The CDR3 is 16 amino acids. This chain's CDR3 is CASSQDLAGRTDTQYF. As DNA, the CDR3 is TGCGCCAGCAGCCAGGATCTAGCCGGTAGGACAGATACGCAGTATTTT.

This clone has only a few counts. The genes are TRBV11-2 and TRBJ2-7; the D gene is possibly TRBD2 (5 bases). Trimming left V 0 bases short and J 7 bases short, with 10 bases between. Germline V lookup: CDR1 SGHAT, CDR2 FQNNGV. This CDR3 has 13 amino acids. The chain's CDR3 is CASSLEPSGEQYF. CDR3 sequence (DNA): TGTGCCAGCAGCTTAGAGCCTTCGGGGGAGCAGTACTTC. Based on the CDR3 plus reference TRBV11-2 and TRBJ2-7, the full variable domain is EAGVAQSPRYKIIEKRQSVAFWCNPISGHATLYWYQQILGQGPKLLIQFQNNGVVDDSQLPKDRFSAERLKGVDSTLKIQPAKLEDSAVYLCASSLEPSGEQYFGPGTRLTVT.

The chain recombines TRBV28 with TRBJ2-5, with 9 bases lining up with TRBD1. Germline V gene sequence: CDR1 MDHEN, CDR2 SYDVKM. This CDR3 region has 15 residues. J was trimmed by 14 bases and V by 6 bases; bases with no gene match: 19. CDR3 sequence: CASSRGGQGKSSVYF. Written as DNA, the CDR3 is TGTGCCAGCAGCCGAGGGGGACAGGGCAAGTCCTCTGTTTACTTC.

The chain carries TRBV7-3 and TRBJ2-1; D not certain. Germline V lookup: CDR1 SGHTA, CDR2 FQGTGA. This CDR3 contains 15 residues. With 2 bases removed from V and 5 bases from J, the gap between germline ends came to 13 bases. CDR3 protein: CASSLWSGSNNEQFF. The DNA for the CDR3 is TGTGCCAGCAGCTTATGGTCGGGTAGCAACAATGAGCAGTTCTTC.

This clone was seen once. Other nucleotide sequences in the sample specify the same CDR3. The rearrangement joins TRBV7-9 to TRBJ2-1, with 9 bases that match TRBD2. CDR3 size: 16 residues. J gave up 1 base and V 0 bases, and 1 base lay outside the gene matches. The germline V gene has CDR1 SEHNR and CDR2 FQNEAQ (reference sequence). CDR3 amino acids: CASSLALAGSYNEQFF. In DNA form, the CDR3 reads TGTGCCAGCAGCTTAGCGCTAGCGGGGTCCTACAATGAGCAGTTCTTC.

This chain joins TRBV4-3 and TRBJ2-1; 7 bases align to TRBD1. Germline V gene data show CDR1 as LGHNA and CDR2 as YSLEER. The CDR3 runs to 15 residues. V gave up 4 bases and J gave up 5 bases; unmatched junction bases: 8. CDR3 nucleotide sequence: TGCGCCAGCAGCCCCCAAGGGACAGCCGACAATGAGCAGTTCTTC. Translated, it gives CASSPQGTADNEQFF.